One sample yielded the 10 T cell receptor beta chains listed below, sequenced in a study of T cells in Graves' hyperthyroidism and ophthalmopathy (dated by TCRdb to between 2018 and 2021). To prepare the library, multiplex PCR was applied. Sequencing instrument: Illumina HiSeq 2000. The TCR beta CDR3 regions were amplified from the RNA transcripts. A first-round RT-PCR of the TCR CDR3 used the HTBI primer set with the Qiagen OneStep RT-PCR kit. The public reads were quality trimmed at Q25 with fastp and then assembled into clones with MiXCR by TCRdb, keeping productive beta chains. Duplicate CDR3 protein sequences are folded into a single record with the most common DNA and genes. The sample profile shows hundreds of thousands of distinct CDR3 sequences; about 15% of them were found once. The top ten clonotypes cover roughly 10% of the sample. Sequencing used blood. The receptor source for this set is a woman aged 18-29 years with Graves' hyperthyroidism.

This chain uses TRBV20-1 with TRBJ2-1, with TRBD1 identical over 7 bases. The CDR3 contains 16 residues. J was trimmed by 3 bases and V by 0 bases; bases with no gene match: 8. From germline, CDR1 is DFQATT and CDR2 SNEGSKA (reference sequence). The CDR3 coding sequence is TGCAGTGCTAGAGATATCGGGGCAGGGGGCTACAATGAGCAGTTCTTC. Its protein product is CSARDIGAGGYNEQFF.

This clonotype was found many times. This sequence joins TRBV20-1 and TRBJ2-7; 11 bases agree with TRBD2. Germline V lookup: CDR1 DFQATT, CDR2 SNEGSKA (reference sequence). Losses at the gene ends were 2 bases for V and 4 bases for J; bases not matched to a gene: 4. The CDR3 has 14 amino acids. The CDR3 is CSARSGTSGYEQYF. For the CDR3, the DNA is TGCAGTGCTAGATCCGGGACTAGCGGTTACGAGCAGTACTTC.

This clonotype occurred many times. This chain uses TRBV10-3 with TRBJ2-7; D not certain. The CDR3 totals 14 residues. Per germline, CDR1 ENHRY and CDR2 SYGVKD. V was shortened by 4 bases and J by 3 bases, with 13 bases between the two germline ends. The CDR3 sequence: CAISGQVGYYEQYF. The CDR3 DNA reads as TGTGCCATCAGTGGGCAGGTAGGATACTACGAGCAGTACTTC.

This clonotype was picked up many times. This chain links TRBV13 with TRBJ2-1; no definite D call. V was clipped by 3 bases and J by 7 bases, with 10 bases between them. The CDR3 has 13 residues. CDR1 is PRHDT, CDR2 FYEKMQ, per germline (reference sequence). For the CDR3, the DNA is TGTGCCAGCAGCTTCAATGCCGGGAATGAGCAGTTCTTC. Translated, it gives CASSFNAGNEQFF.

The chain couples TRBV4-3 to TRBJ2-2, with TRBD2 matching 15 bases. The CDR3 is made up of 22 amino acids. Germline trimming cut 0 bases from V and 4 bases from J; bases unmatched to any gene: 15. The germline V gene has CDR1 LGHNA and CDR2 YSLEER. This chain's CDR3 is CASSQDPTAWTSGRGGTGELFF. The CDR3 bases are TGCGCCAGCAGCCAAGATCCAACGGCTTGGACTAGCGGGAGGGGCGGCACCGGGGAGCTGTTTTTT.

This clonotype was counted ten times or more. CDR3 sequence reads: CATPGTSGPYEQYF. CDR3 nucleotide sequence: TGTGCCACCCCTGGCACTAGCGGTCCCTACGAGCAGTACTTC. J is TRBJ2-7 and V is TRBV24-1; 8 nucleotides match TRBD2. The CDR3 has 14 residues. J lost 2 bases, V lost 9 bases, and 8 bases had no gene match. CDR1 is KGHDR, CDR2 SFDVKD, per germline.

The chain employs TRBV3-1 and TRBJ2-2; possibly TRBD2 for D (6 bases). The ends were cut back, 0 bases at V and 2 bases at J, with 10 bases in the middle. The length of the CDR3 is 16 residues. Germline V gene sequence: CDR1 LGHDT, CDR2 YNNKEL (reference sequence). The DNA of the CDR3 is TGTGCCAGCAGCCAAGAGTGGGACTTCAACACCGGGGAGCTGTTTTTT. Protein product: CASSQEWDFNTGELFF.

The rearrangement uses TRBV7-9 and TRBJ2-1; 9 bases match TRBD1. Trimming removed 3 bases from V and 7 bases from J; junction bases left unmatched: 4. Germline V gene sequence: CDR1 SEHNR, CDR2 FQNEAQ (reference sequence). The CDR3 extends over 14 amino acids. The CDR3 DNA reads TGTGCCAGCAGCTTTGACAGGGGGTGGAATGAGCAGTTCTTC. It specifies CASSFDRGWNEQFF.

Comment on this clonotype: It may be a read error: a sequence one base away is much more abundant. V usage is TRBV28 and J usage is TRBJ2-1; 9 nucleotides agree with TRBD1. The end of the DNA fits TRBJ2-7 better, so the J call may be wrong. Germline V gives CDR1 MDHEN, CDR2 SYDVKM. The CDR3 totals 15 residues. The CDR3 sequence: CASSLVDRGYNEQYF. In DNA form, the CDR3 reads TGTGCCAGCAGTTTGGTGGACAGGGGCTACAATGAGCAGTACTTC.

This clonotype was detected only a few times. The rearrangement joins TRBV7-9 to TRBJ2-1; 7 nucleotides align to TRBD1. The CDR3 has 15 amino acids. V gave up 6 bases and J gave up 4 bases; unmatched junction bases: 9. Germline V lookup: CDR1 SEHNR, CDR2 FQNEAQ (reference sequence). This chain's CDR3 is CASSYDRAPYNEQFF. As DNA, the CDR3 is TGTGCCAGCAGTTACGACAGGGCGCCTTACAATGAGCAGTTCTTC.